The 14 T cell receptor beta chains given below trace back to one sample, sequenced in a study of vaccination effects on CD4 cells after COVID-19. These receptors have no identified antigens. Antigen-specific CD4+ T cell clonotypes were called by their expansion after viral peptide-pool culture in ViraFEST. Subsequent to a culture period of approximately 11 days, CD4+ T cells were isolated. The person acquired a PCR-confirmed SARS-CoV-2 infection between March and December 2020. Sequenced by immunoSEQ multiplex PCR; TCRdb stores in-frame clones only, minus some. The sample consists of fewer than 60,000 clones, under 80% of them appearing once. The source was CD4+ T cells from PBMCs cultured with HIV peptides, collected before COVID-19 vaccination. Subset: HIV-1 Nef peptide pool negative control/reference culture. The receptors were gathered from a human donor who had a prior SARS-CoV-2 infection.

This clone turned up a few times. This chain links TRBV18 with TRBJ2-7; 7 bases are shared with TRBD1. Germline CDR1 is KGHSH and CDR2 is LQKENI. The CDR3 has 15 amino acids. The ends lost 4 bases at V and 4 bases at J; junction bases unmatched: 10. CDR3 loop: CASSRTTGTAYEQYF. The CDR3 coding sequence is TGTGCCAGCTCACGAACGACAGGGACCGCATACGAGCAGTACTTC.

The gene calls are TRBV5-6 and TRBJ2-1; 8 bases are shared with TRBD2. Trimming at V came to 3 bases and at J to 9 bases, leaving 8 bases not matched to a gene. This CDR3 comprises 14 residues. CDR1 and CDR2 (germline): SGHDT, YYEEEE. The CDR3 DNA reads TGTGCCAGCAGCTCAGGGACTAGGTCGGCTGAGCAGTTCTTC. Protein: CASSSGTRSAEQFF.

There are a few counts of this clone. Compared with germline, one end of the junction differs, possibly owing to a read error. Here the CDR3 DNA reads TGTGCTAGCAGCTTAGGTCCGCTACAGCCCCAGCATTTT. This translates into CASSLGPLQPQHF. The chain carries TRBV7-7 and TRBJ1-5; D unresolved. Germline-derived CDR1 and CDR2 are SSHAT and FNYEAQ (reference sequence). The CDR3 is 13 residues long.

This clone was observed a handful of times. Written as DNA, the CDR3 is TGTGCCAGCAGTCCTCGAGGTGATCAGCCCCAGCATTTT. Translated: CASSPRGDQPQHF. The rearrangement links TRBV27 to TRBJ1-5; D is undetermined. Germline assignment: CDR1 MNHEY and CDR2 SMNVEV (reference sequence). This CDR3 region has 13 residues. V dropped 5 bases and J dropped 5 bases, with 10 bases sitting between them.

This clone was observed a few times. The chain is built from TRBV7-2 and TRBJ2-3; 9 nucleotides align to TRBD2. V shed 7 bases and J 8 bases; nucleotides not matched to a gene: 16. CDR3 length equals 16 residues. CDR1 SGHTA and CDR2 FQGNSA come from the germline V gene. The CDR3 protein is CASTPEPRGGRGTQYF. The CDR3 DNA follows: TGTGCCAGCACCCCCGAGCCGCGGGGGGGCCGAGGTACGCAGTATTTT.

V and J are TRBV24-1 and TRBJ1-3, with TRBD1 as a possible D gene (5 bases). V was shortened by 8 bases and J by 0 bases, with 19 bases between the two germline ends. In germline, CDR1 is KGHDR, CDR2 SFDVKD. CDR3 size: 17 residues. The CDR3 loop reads CATILPGGDPSGNTIYF. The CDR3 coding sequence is TGTGCCACCATTCTCCCGGGGGGGGACCCCTCTGGAAACACCATATATTTT.

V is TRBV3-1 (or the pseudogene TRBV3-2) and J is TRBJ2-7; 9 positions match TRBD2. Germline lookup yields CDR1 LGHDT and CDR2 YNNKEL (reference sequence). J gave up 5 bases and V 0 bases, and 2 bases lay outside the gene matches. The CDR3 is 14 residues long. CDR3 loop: CASSQELAGNEQYF. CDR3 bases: TGTGCCAGCAGCCAAGAGCTAGCGGGAAACGAGCAGTACTTC.

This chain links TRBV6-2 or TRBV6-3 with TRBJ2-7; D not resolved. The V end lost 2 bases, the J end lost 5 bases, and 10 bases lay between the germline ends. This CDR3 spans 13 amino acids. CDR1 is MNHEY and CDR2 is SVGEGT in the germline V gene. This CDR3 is CASSYIVYDEQYF. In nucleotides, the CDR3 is TGTGCCAGCAGTTACATCGTATACGACGAGCAGTACTTC.

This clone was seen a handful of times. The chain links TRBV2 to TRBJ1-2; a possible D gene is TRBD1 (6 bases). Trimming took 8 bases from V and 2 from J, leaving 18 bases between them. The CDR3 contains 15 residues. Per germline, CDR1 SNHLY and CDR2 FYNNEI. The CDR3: CASSGHLGGNYGYTF. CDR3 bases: TGTGCCAGCTCTGGCCATCTCGGGGGCAACTATGGCTACACCTTC. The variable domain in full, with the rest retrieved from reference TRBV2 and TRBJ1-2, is EPEVTQTPSHQVTQMGQEVILRCVPISNHLYFYWYRQILGQKVEFLVSFYNNEISEKSEIFDDQFSVERPDGSNFTLKIRSTKLEDSAMYFCASSGHLGGNYGYTFGSGTRLTVV.

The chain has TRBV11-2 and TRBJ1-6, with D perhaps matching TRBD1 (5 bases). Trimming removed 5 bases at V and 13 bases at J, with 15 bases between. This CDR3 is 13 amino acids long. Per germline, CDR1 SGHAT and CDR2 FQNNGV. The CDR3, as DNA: TGTGCCAGCAGCCCGGATTGGGGCTCGCCCCTCCACTTT. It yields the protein CASSPDWGSPLHF. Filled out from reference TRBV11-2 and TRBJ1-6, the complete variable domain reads EAGVAQSPRYKIIEKRQSVAFWCNPISGHATLYWYQQILGQGPKLLIQFQNNGVVDDSQLPKDRFSAERLKGVDSTLKIQPAKLEDSAVYLCASSPDWGSPLHFGNGTRLTVT.

CDR3 amino acids: CASSLLWSSAWDEQFF. The CDR3 DNA is TGTGCCAGCAGCTTGTTGTGGTCTAGCGCGTGGGATGAGCAGTTCTTC. The chain uses TRBV5-8 and TRBJ2-1, with D possibly TRBD2 on 6 matching bases. Germline CDR1 and CDR2: SGHTS and YDEGEE. CDR3 length equals 16 residues. V was pared by 1 base and J by 8 bases, with 19 bases between.

The CDR3 spells CASIWGRQGNEQYF. CDR3 sequence (DNA): TGTGCCAGCATCTGGGGGCGGCAGGGGAACGAGCAGTACTTC. V and J are TRBV6-5 and TRBJ2-7; TRBD1 might be the D (6 bases). Trimming took 7 bases from V and 5 from J, leaving 18 bases between them. Germline V gene data show CDR1 as MNHEY and CDR2 as SVGAGI. The CDR3 loop spans 14 amino acids.

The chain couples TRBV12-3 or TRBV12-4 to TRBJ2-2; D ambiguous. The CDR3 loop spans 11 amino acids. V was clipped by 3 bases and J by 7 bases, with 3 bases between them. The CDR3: CASSFFGELFF. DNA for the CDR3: TGTGCCAGCAGTTTCTTCGGGGAGCTGTTTTTT.

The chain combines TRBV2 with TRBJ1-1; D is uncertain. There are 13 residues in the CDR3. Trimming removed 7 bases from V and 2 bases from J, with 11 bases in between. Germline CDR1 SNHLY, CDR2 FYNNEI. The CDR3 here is CASMGNSNTEAFF. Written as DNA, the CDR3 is TGTGCCAGCATGGGCAATTCCAACACTGAAGCTTTCTTT. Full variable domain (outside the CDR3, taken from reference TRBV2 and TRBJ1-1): EPEVTQTPSHQVTQMGQEVILRCVPISNHLYFYWYRQILGQKVEFLVSFYNNEISEKSEIFDDQFSVERPDGSNFTLKIRSTKLEDSAMYFCASMGNSNTEAFFGQGTRLTVV.